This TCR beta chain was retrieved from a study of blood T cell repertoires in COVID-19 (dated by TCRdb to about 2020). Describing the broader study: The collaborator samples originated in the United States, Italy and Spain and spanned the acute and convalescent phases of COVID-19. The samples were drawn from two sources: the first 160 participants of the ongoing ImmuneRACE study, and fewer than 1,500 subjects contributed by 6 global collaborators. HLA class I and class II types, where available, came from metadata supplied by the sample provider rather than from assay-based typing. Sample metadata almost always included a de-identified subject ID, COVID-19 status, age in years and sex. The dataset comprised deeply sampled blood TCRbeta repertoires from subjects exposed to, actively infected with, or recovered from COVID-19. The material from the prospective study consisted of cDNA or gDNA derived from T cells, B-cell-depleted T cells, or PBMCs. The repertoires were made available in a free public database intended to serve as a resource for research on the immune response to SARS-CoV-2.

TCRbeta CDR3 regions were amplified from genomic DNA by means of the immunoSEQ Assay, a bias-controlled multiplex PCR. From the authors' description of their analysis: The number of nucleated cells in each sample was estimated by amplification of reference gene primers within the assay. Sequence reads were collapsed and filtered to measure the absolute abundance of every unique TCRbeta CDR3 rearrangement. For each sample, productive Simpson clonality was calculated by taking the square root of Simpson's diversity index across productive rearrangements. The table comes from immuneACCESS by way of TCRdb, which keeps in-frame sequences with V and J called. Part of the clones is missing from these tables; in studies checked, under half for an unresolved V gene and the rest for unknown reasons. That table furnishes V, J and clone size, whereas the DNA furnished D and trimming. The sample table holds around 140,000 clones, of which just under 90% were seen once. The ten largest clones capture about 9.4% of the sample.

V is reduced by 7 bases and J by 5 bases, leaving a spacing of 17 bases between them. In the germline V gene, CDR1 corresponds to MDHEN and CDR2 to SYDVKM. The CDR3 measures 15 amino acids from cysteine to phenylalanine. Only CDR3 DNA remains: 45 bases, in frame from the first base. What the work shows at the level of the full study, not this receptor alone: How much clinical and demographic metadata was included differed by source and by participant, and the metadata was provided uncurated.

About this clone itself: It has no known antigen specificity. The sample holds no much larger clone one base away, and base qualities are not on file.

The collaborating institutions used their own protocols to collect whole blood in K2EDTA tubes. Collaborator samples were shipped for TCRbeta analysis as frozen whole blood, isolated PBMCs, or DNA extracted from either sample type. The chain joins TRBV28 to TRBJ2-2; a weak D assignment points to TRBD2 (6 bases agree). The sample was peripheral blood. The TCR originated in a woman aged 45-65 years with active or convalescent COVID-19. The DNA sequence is TGTGCCAGCACCCCCCTTATGGGGGGAACCGGGGAGCTGTTTTTT. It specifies CASTPLMGGTGELFF.